The 29 T cell receptor beta chains in this list originate from one sample, sequenced in a study of cytomegalovirus exposure and HLA in healthy donors. The PCR used 60 Vbeta and 13 Jbeta primers. Repertoires were generated with immunoSEQ multiplex PCR, while TCRdb's copy carries only in-frame clones and drops some. The top ten clones hold 5% to 7% of a sample with fewer than 80,000 clones, approximately 75% of them seen once. The sample was PBMCs. The receptors originated from a woman aged 25 to 39 in good health and CMV-seronegative.

A single count supports this clone. This chain links TRBV25-1 with TRBJ2-1; a weak D match, TRBD1 (5 bases). Germline V gives CDR1 MGHDK, CDR2 SYGVNS. CDR3 size: 16 residues. Trimming took 2 bases from V and 12 from J, leaving 23 bases between them. The CDR3 DNA reads TGTGCCAGCAGTGAAGGTTCTCAGGGTCGGGTACCCGGGCAGTTCTTC. Its protein product is CASSEGSQGRVPGQFF.

In this sample, this clone turned up once. The chain combines TRBV19 with TRBJ1-1; 7 bases align to TRBD1. The germline gives CDR1 LNHDA, CDR2 SQIVND (reference sequence). The CDR3 spans 15 residues. J lost 4 bases, V lost 3 bases, and 8 bases had no gene match. Written as DNA, the CDR3 is TGTGCCAGTAGTATGAGGGGGCGTCGGGGCACTGAAGCTTTCTTT. This encodes CASSMRGRRGTEAFF.

This rearrangement joins TRBV18 to TRBJ1-1; TRBD1 might be the D (6 bases). V gave up 11 bases and J gave up 2 bases, with 12 bases separating them. Germline CDR1 reads KGHSH; CDR2 reads LQKENI. The CDR3 extends over 12 amino acids. CDR3 sequence (DNA): TGTGCCGTCAGGACAGCTAACACTGAAGCTTTCTTT. As protein: CAVRTANTEAFF.

This clone was counted between two and nine times. The V gene is TRBV9, the J gene TRBJ1-1, with D possibly TRBD1 on 5 matching bases. The CDR3 sequence is 13 residues long. Trimming removed 3 bases at V and 5 bases at J, with 11 bases between. Germline V CDR1 and CDR2: SGDLS, YYNGEE. The CDR3 DNA reads TGTGCCAGCAGCGCTCAGCAGGGTACTGAAGCTTTCTTT. Protein product: CASSAQQGTEAFF. The full variable domain, completed using reference TRBV9 and TRBJ1-1, is DSGVTQTPKHLITATGQRVTLRCSPRSGDLSVYWYQQSLDQGLQFLIQYYNGEERAKGNILERFSAQQFPDLHSELNLSSLELGDSALYFCASSAQQGTEAFFGQGTRLTVV.

This chain joins TRBV9 and TRBJ2-7; 11 bases agree with TRBD2. Trimming at V came to 4 bases and at J to 3 bases, leaving 15 bases not matched to a gene. This CDR3 comprises 18 residues. Germline CDR1 SGDLS, CDR2 YYNGEE. The CDR3 DNA is TGTGCCAGCAGCCTCGGGAGTAGCGGGGGGGGGAACTTCTACGAGCAGTACTTC. This gives the protein CASSLGSSGGGNFYEQYF.

This clone has more than one count but fewer than ten. The rearrangement links TRBV18 to TRBJ2-1, with 11 bases lining up with TRBD2. This CDR3 has 18 amino acids. In germline, CDR1 is KGHSH, CDR2 LQKENI. V was pared by 5 bases and J by 0 bases, with 9 bases of the junction left unmatched. The CDR3 here is CASSTRVLAGASYNEQFF. The DNA of the CDR3 is TGTGCCAGCTCAACAAGGGTACTAGCGGGAGCCTCCTACAATGAGCAGTTCTTC.

This chain uses TRBV7-2 with TRBJ2-6; a possible D gene is TRBD1 (6 bases). The CDR3 sequence is 17 residues long. The germline gives CDR1 SGHTA, CDR2 FQGNSA. V shed 1 base and J shed 2 bases, with 12 bases lying between them. The CDR3 bases are TGTGCCAGCAGCTTAGGGGTCAGACAGGCTGGGGCCAACGTCCTGACTTTC. It codes for CASSLGVRQAGANVLTF.

This clone came up once. The chain links TRBV7-2 to TRBJ1-2; TRBD1 might be the D (6 bases). V lost 1 base and J 6 bases, leaving 9 bases between the germline ends. Germline V CDR1 and CDR2: SGHTA, FQGNSA. CDR3 length equals 13 residues. CDR3 DNA: TGTGCCAGCAGCTTAGGAAGGACAGATGGCTACACCTTC. Translating it yields CASSLGRTDGYTF.

This clone was counted a few times. The rearrangement joins TRBV27 to TRBJ1-1; D possibly corresponds to TRBD1 (6 bases). The CDR3 is 15 residues long. The V and J ends lost 5 bases and 5 bases respectively, with 18 bases between them. The germline V gene encodes CDR1 MNHEY and CDR2 SMNVEV (reference sequence). The CDR3 DNA reads TGTGCCAGCAGTCCATGGGACAACGGGGGGACTGAAGCTTTCTTT. Its protein product is CASSPWDNGGTEAFF.

V usage is TRBV6-5 and J usage is TRBJ1-4; D is ambiguous. Germline-derived CDR1 and CDR2 are MNHEY and SVGAGI. The V gene lost 4 bases and the J gene lost 0 bases, with 9 bases spanning the gap. The CDR3 consists of 15 residues. CDR3 region: CASSSTETTNEKLFF. The DNA for the CDR3 is TGTGCCAGCAGTTCCACAGAAACAACTAATGAAAAACTGTTTTTT.

A single count supports this clone. The rearrangement uses TRBV7-6 and TRBJ2-2; 9 bases map to TRBD1. Germline V gene lookup returns CDR1 SGHVS and CDR2 FNYEAQ. The CDR3 length is 16 residues. V gave up 7 bases and J gave up 3 bases; unmatched junction bases: 9. In DNA form, the CDR3 reads TGTGCCAGCAACCACCGGGACAGGGAATACACCGGGGAGCTGTTTTTT. This codes for CASNHRDREYTGELFF.

This chain connects TRBV29-1 to TRBJ1-5; D is perhaps TRBD1 (5 bases). V was trimmed by 7 bases and J by 4 bases, leaving 14 bases between them. The CDR3 has 13 amino acids. Looked up from germline, CDR1 is SQVTM and CDR2 is ANQGSEA. The CDR3 region is CSAADSLNQPQHF. Here the CDR3 DNA reads TGCAGCGCCGCTGACAGCCTAAATCAGCCCCAGCATTTT.

This clone was seen only a few times. The J gene is TRBJ1-3, the V gene TRBV19; D ambiguous. This CDR3 is 15 amino acids long. Looked up from germline, CDR1 is LNHDA and CDR2 is SQIVND (reference sequence). The V and J ends lost 7 bases and 0 bases respectively, with 13 bases between them. The CDR3 loop reads CASTHFRGSGNTIYF. The CDR3 region has the DNA TGTGCCAGTACCCACTTTCGGGGCTCTGGAAACACCATATATTTT.

The chain combines TRBV5-1 with TRBJ2-1, with D tentatively TRBD2 (6 bases). In germline, CDR1 is SGHRS, CDR2 YFSETQ. This CDR3 comprises 14 residues. Trimming left V 2 bases short and J 5 bases short, with 11 bases between. The CDR3 sequence: CASSFTRDDNEQFF. The CDR3 nucleotides are TGCGCCAGCAGCTTCACGCGGGACGACAATGAGCAGTTCTTC.

This clone occurred a few times. The chain combines TRBV4-1 with TRBJ1-2, with 7 bases aligning to TRBD1. J was trimmed by 0 bases and V by 3 bases; bases with no gene match: 7. This CDR3 has 16 amino acids. Germline-derived CDR1 and CDR2 are MGHRA and YSYEKL. Here the CDR3 reads CASSQETGFSNYGYTF. The CDR3 DNA reads TGCGCCAGCAGCCAGGAGACAGGGTTCTCTAACTATGGCTACACCTTC.

V is TRBV19 and J is TRBJ1-1, with 9 bases matching TRBD1. From germline, CDR1 is LNHDA and CDR2 SQIVND (reference sequence). The CDR3 contains 14 residues. Germline trimming cut 6 bases from V and 1 base from J; bases unmatched to any gene: 3. This chain's CDR3 is CASSRDRENTEAFF. The CDR3 nucleotides are TGTGCCAGTAGCAGGGACAGGGAGAACACTGAAGCTTTCTTT.

The V call is TRBV5-1, the J call TRBJ2-7; the D gene is possibly TRBD2 (6 bases). The length of the CDR3 is 12 residues. Germline V CDR1 and CDR2: SGHRS, YFSETQ. V lost 6 bases and J 2 bases, leaving 9 bases between the germline ends. The CDR3 DNA is TGCGCCAGCATGGGGGAGGCCTACGAGCAGTACTTC. Its protein product is CASMGEAYEQYF.

J is TRBJ2-5 and V is TRBV12-5; 7 bases match TRBD1. The CDR3 covers 12 residues. V was pared by 4 bases and J by 5 bases, with 1 base of the junction left unmatched. Germline V lookup: CDR1 LGHNT, CDR2 FRNRAP. The CDR3 reads CASGSRGETQYF. The DNA for the CDR3 is TGTGCTAGTGGTTCCAGGGGGGAGACCCAGTACTTC. Full variable domain (missing parts from reference TRBV12-5 and TRBJ2-5): DARVTQTPRHKVTEMGQEVTMRCQPILGHNTVFWYRQTMMQGLELLAYFRNRAPLDDSGMPKDRFSAEMPDATLATLKIQPSEPRDSAVYFCASGSRGETQYFGPGTRLLVL.

This chain uses TRBV4-2 with TRBJ2-5; tentatively, D is TRBD2 (5 bases). This CDR3 region has 13 residues. V was trimmed by 0 bases and J by 11 bases, leaving 13 bases between them. Per germline, CDR1 LGHNA and CDR2 YNFKEQ. CDR3 in amino acids: CASSQEVGREQYF. The CDR3 DNA sequence: TGTGCCAGCAGCCAAGAGGTAGGGAGAGAGCAGTACTTC.

The chain couples TRBV4-1 to TRBJ1-1, with 9 bases identical to TRBD1. The CDR3 spans 17 residues. The V segment lost 0 bases and the J segment 3 bases; nucleotides outside the gene matches: 8. Germline V gene data show CDR1 as MGHRA and CDR2 as YSYEKL. The CDR3 nucleotides read TGCGCCAGCAGCCAAGAGGCAGGGGGACAGGGCTACACTGAAGCTTTCTTT. Protein sequence: CASSQEAGGQGYTEAFF.

This chain connects TRBV5-1 to TRBJ2-3, with 14 bases matching TRBD2. Looked up from germline, CDR1 is SGHRS and CDR2 is YFSETQ. V gave up 0 bases and J gave up 2 bases; unmatched junction bases: 2. The CDR3 runs to 17 residues. The CDR3 sequence is CASSLATSGRDTDTQYF. For the CDR3, the DNA is TGCGCCAGCAGCTTGGCGACTAGCGGGAGGGACACAGATACGCAGTATTTT.

Turning to this clone: In the same sample, other DNA sequences code for this CDR3. This chain uses TRBV9 with TRBJ1-1; tentatively, D is TRBD1 (5 bases). The V and J ends lost 2 bases and 4 bases respectively, with 9 bases between them. Germline V gene data show CDR1 as SGDLS and CDR2 as YYNGEE. The CDR3 runs 13 residues. The CDR3: CASSVGRGTEAFF. CDR3 coding DNA: TGTGCCAGCAGCGTTGGAAGGGGCACTGAAGCTTTCTTT.

The V gene is TRBV5-1, the J gene TRBJ1-2; no definite D call. V lost 4 bases and J 10 bases, leaving 14 bases between the germline ends. The germline CDR1 and CDR2 sequences are SGHRS and YFSETQ. The CDR3 length is 12 residues. CDR3 region: CASSPDRGYYTF. The CDR3 nucleotides read TGCGCCAGCAGCCCGGATCGAGGATACTACACCTTC.

The chain joins TRBV30 to TRBJ2-7; 7 bases map to TRBD1. The CDR3 spans 17 residues. Germline CDR1 reads GTSNPN; CDR2 reads SVGIG (reference sequence). Trimming removed 2 bases from V and 6 bases from J; junction bases left unmatched: 19. The DNA of the CDR3 is TGTGCCTGGAGTTACCCAACCACAGGGGCGTTAGGTGTCGAGCAGTACTTC. This translates into CAWSYPTTGALGVEQYF.

The rearrangement uses TRBV2 and TRBJ2-1; D remains unclear. V gave up 1 base and J gave up 4 bases, with 8 bases separating them. The CDR3 extends over 14 amino acids. The germline V gene has CDR1 SNHLY and CDR2 FYNNEI. The CDR3: CASSEDQVYNEQFF. The CDR3 bases are TGTGCCAGCAGTGAAGACCAGGTTTACAATGAGCAGTTCTTC.

The V call is TRBV7-8, the J call TRBJ1-3; 7 bases are a match to TRBD1. Looked up from germline, CDR1 is SGHVS and CDR2 is FQNEAQ. CDR3 size: 15 residues. V shed 5 bases, J shed 3 bases, and the junction held 7 bases outside the gene matches. As DNA, the CDR3 is TGTGCCAGCAGCCAGTACAGGGGTAGTGGAAACACCATATATTTT. The encoded protein is CASSQYRGSGNTIYF.

This chain uses TRBV5-1 with TRBJ2-7; the D is unclear. The CDR3 runs to 14 residues. Germline lookup yields CDR1 SGHRS and CDR2 YFSETQ. The V gene lost 2 bases and the J gene lost 0 bases, with 9 bases spanning the gap. CDR3 nucleotide sequence: TGCGCCAGCAGCTTTCACGGTAACTCCTACGAGCAGTACTTC. Translation gives CASSFHGNSYEQYF. Looking up the rest from reference TRBV5-1 and TRBJ2-7 gives the full variable domain: KAGVTQTPRYLIKTRGQQVTLSCSPISGHRSVSWYQQTPGQGLQFLFEYFSETQRNKGNFPGRFSGRQFSNSRSEMNVSTLELGDSALYLCASSFHGNSYEQYFGPGTRLTVT.

This chain links TRBV7-8 with TRBJ2-5; 9 nucleotides line up with TRBD1. The J call could be wrong; TRBJ2-7 is a better fit for the DNA end. The V gene's germline CDR1 is SGHVS and CDR2 FQNEAQ. This CDR3 is built from 16 residues. Here the CDR3 reads CASSTPGQGLLYEQYF. The CDR3 nucleotides read TGTGCCAGCAGCACCCCAGGACAGGGGCTTTTGTACGAGCAGTACTTC.

This chain joins TRBV7-2 and TRBJ2-6; 9 bases match TRBD1. V lost 5 bases, J lost 0 bases, and 8 bases stayed unmatched. This CDR3 contains 18 residues. Germline V gives CDR1 SGHTA, CDR2 FQGNSA. CDR3 in amino acids: CASSPRQGGSSGANVLTF. DNA of the CDR3: TGTGCCAGCAGCCCGAGACAGGGGGGGAGCTCTGGGGCCAACGTCCTGACTTTC.